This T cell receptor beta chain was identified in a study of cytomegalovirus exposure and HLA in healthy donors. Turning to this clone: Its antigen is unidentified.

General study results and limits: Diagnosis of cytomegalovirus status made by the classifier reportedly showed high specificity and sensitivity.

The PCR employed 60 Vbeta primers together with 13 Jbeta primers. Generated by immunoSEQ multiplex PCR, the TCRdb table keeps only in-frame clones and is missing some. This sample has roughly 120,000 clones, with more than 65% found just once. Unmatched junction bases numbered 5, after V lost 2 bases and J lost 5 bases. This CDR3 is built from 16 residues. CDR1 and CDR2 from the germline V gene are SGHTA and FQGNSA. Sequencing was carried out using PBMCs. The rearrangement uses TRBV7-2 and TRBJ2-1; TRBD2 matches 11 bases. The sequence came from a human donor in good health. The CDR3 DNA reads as TGTGCCAGCAGCTTATCCGGGACTAGCGGTCACAATGAGCAGTTCTTC. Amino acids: CASSLSGTSGHNEQFF.